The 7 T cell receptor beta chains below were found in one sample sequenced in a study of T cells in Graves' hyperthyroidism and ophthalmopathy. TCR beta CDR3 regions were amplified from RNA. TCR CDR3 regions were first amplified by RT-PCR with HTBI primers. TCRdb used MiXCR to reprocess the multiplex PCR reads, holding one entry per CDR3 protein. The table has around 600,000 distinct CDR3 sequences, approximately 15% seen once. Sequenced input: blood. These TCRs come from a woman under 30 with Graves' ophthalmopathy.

CDR3 DNA sequence: TGCAGCGTTGTAGAGGGAAACACCATATATTTT. It encodes CSVVEGNTIYF. The chain has TRBV29-1 and TRBJ1-3; D remains ambiguous. Germline CDR1 SQVTM, CDR2 ANQGSEA. This CDR3 spans 11 amino acids. Trimming cost V 4 bases and J 4 bases, with 5 bases left between them.

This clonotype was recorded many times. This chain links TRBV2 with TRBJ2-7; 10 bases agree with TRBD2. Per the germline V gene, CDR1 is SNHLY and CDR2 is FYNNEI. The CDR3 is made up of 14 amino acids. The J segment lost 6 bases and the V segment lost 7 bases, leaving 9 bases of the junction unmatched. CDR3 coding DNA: TGTGCCAGCACCCTCGCGGGACTAGCGAGCGAGCAGTACTTC. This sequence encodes CASTLAGLASEQYF.

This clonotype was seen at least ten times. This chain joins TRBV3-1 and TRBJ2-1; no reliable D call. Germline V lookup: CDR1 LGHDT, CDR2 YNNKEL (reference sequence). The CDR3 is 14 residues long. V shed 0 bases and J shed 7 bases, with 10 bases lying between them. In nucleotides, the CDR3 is TGTGCCAGCAGCCAAGACGCAGCTGTGAATGAGCAGTTCTTC. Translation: CASSQDAAVNEQFF.

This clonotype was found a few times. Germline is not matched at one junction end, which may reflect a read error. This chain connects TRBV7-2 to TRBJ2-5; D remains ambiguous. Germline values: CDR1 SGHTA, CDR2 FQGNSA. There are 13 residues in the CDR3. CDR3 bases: TGTGCCAGCAGCTTAGGGGGTGCTTCGGGTCCCGACTTC. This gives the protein CASSLGGASGPDF.

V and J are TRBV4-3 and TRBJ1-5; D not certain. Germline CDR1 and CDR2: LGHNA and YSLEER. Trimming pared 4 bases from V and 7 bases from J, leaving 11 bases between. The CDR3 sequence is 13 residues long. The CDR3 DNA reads TGCGCCAGCAGCCCCGGTGGGAGGCAGCCCCAGCATTTT. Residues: CASSPGGRQPQHF.

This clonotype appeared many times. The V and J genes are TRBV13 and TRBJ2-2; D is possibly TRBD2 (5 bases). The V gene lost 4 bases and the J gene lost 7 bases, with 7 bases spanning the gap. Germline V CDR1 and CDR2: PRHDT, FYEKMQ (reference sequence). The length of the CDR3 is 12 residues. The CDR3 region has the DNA TGTGCCAGCAGCTCCGGGATCGGGGAGCTGTTTTTT. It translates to CASSSGIGELFF.

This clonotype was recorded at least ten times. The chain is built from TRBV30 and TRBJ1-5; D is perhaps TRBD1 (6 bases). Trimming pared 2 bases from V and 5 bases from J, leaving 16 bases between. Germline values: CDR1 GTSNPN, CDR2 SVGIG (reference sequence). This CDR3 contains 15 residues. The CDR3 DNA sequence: TGTGCCTGGAGTAGGTTCAGGGGAAGACATCAGCCCCAGCATTTT. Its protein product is CAWSRFRGRHQPQHF.